These 11 T cell receptor beta chains were all obtained from the same sample, sequenced in a study of CD8 T cells in ankylosing spondylitis (dated by TCRdb to about 2017). What the work shows at the level of the full study, not this receptor alone: A TCR beta motif of fewer than 10 highly homologous amino acid variants appeared characteristic of blood from ankylosing spondylitis patients.

Library generation was performed with 5' RACE. Reads for this sample came from an Illumina HiSeq 2500. TCRdb passed the public sequencing reads through fastp at Q25 and MiXCR, retaining productive beta sequences. Rows are combined by CDR3 protein, so each entry shows the most common genes and DNA. The sample table shows more than 400,000 distinct CDR3 sequences, and about 5.4% are seen once. Around 3.6% of the sample lies in the top ten. Their recognized antigens are unknown. Material for sequencing was blood, either unsorted or a sorted T cell fraction (not recorded which). All receptors come from a male donor with ankylosing spondylitis.

This clonotype was found many times. V usage is TRBV6-1 and J usage is TRBJ1-1, with D perhaps matching TRBD1 (6 bases). This CDR3 contains 14 residues. V was pared by 6 bases and J by 3 bases, with 14 bases between. Germline CDR1 is MNHNS and CDR2 is SASEGT. The CDR3 reads CASRKQGSHTEAFF. The CDR3 bases are TGTGCCAGCAGAAAGCAGGGGAGTCACACTGAAGCTTTCTTT.

This clonotype was seen many times. This chain links TRBV20-1 with TRBJ2-5; no firm D call. There are 10 residues in the CDR3. Germline loops: CDR1 DFQATT, CDR2 SNEGSKA (reference sequence). With 4 bases removed from V and 5 bases from J, the gap between germline ends came to 5 bases. CDR3 sequence reads: CSATYETQYF. CDR3 nucleotide sequence: TGCAGTGCTACTTACGAGACCCAGTACTTC.

This clonotype was found many times. The junction departs from germline at one end; a sequencing error may be responsible. The chain uses TRBV29-1 and TRBJ2-5; TRBD1 matches at 12 bases. Germline CDR1 and CDR2: SQVTM and ANQGSEA. CDR3 size: 14 residues. CDR3 coding DNA: TGCAGCGCTGAAGGGGGACAGGGGGCTGAGACCCAGTACTTC. The encoded protein is CSAEGGQGAETQYF.

The sample holds many counts of this clonotype. The chain uses TRBV5-1 and TRBJ2-1, with unresolved D. Germline V CDR1 and CDR2: SGHRS, YFSETQ. The CDR3 is made up of 15 amino acids. Trimming pared 2 bases from V and 0 bases from J, leaving 9 bases between. CDR3 residues: CASSLMGSSYNEQFF. In DNA form, the CDR3 reads TGCGCCAGCAGCTTAATGGGTAGCTCCTACAATGAGCAGTTCTTC.

This clonotype has at least ten counts. The rearrangement joins TRBV7-8 to TRBJ2-7; D remains ambiguous. The germline gives CDR1 SGHVS, CDR2 FQNEAQ. V gave up 4 bases and J gave up 0 bases, with 10 bases separating them. The CDR3 sequence is 14 residues long. CDR3 in amino acids: CASSSPSPSYEQYF. The CDR3 DNA is TGTGCCAGCAGCTCACCATCCCCCTCCTACGAGCAGTACTTC.

V usage is TRBV10-3 and J usage is TRBJ2-5; weak D call: TRBD1 (6 bases). Trimming removed 2 bases at V and 0 bases at J, with 10 bases between. Germline-derived CDR1 and CDR2 are ENHRY and SYGVKD. The CDR3 sequence is 15 residues long. CDR3 sequence reads: CAISERQGYQETQYF. The CDR3 DNA reads TGTGCCATCAGTGAGAGGCAGGGGTACCAAGAGACCCAGTACTTC.

This clonotype was seen at least ten times. V is TRBV7-2 and J is TRBJ2-3; the match to TRBD1 covers 11 bases. Germline V gene lookup returns CDR1 SGHTA and CDR2 FQGNSA. This CDR3 spans 16 amino acids. V shed 5 bases, J shed 5 bases, and the junction held 9 bases outside the gene matches. DNA for the CDR3: TGTGCCAGCAGCCCCTGGGACAGGGGGTTTGGAGATACGCAGTATTTT. Translated, it gives CASSPWDRGFGDTQYF.

Many counts were recorded for this clonotype. The rearrangement joins TRBV5-1 to TRBJ1-1, with 8 bases aligning to TRBD1. The ends lost 0 bases at V and 6 bases at J; junction bases unmatched: 10. Germline V gene lookup returns CDR1 SGHRS and CDR2 YFSETQ. The CDR3 has 16 residues. Here the CDR3 reads CASSLVSQGASAEAFF. The CDR3, as DNA: TGCGCCAGCAGCTTGGTCTCTCAGGGGGCAAGCGCTGAAGCTTTCTTT.

This clonotype was detected many times. J is TRBJ2-7 and V is TRBV7-9; possibly TRBD2 for D (5 bases). V was shortened by 5 bases and J by 1 base, with 12 bases between the two germline ends. The CDR3 consists of 14 residues. Germline values: CDR1 SEHNR, CDR2 FQNEAQ (reference sequence). CDR3 bases: TGTGCCAGCAGCGCGAGGGTTCAATCCTACGAGCAGTACTTC. Its protein product is CASSARVQSYEQYF.

The chain recombines TRBV11-2 with TRBJ1-2, with TRBD1 identical over 7 bases. This CDR3 has 15 amino acids. The junction had 7 bases not matched to a gene; V was cut back by 6 bases and J by 0 bases. The germline V gene encodes CDR1 SGHAT and CDR2 FQNNGV. The CDR3, as DNA: TGTGCCAGCAGGCGTCCTGGGACAGCTAACTATGGCTACACCTTC. Translated, it gives CASRRPGTANYGYTF.

This clonotype was observed at least ten times. The gene calls are TRBV28 and TRBJ1-1; no clear D. Germline CDR1 is MDHEN and CDR2 is SYDVKM. The V and J ends lost 3 bases and 2 bases respectively, with 1 base between them. This CDR3 has 11 residues. The chain's CDR3 is CASSFNTEAFF. The CDR3 nucleotides are TGTGCCAGCAGTTTTAACACTGAAGCTTTCTTT.